The 27 T cell receptor beta chains below all came from one sample that was sequenced in a study of blood T cells in healthy people across ages. Combining a sample-barcoded 5' primer with a J-beta primer mix, a second PCR ran for 7 to 11 cycles. TCRdb processed the 5' RACE reads anew with MiXCR; each CDR3 protein has one entry. This sample yields around 870,000 distinct CDR3 sequences, of which more than 25% are seen a single time; around 15% belongs to the top ten. Sequences were obtained from blood. These receptors were collected from a woman of 80 years or more in good health.

V is TRBV27 and J is TRBJ1-5; D perhaps matches TRBD1 (5 bases). CDR1 is MNHEY and CDR2 is SMNVEV in the germline V gene (reference sequence). V gave up 3 bases and J gave up 11 bases, with 20 bases separating them. The CDR3 runs 15 residues. CDR3 DNA: TGTGCCAGCAGTTTTAGTATCCAGGCTGGGGGAACCCAGCATTTT. This translates into CASSFSIQAGGTQHF.

This clonotype showed up just a few times. J is TRBJ2-2 and V is TRBV20-1; TRBD1 is a possible D gene (6 bases). Trimming left V 3 bases short and J 6 bases short, with 14 bases between. CDR3 length equals 14 residues. CDR1 is DFQATT, CDR2 SNEGSKA, per germline (reference sequence). CDR3 region: CSARSAQGSGELFF. The DNA for the CDR3 is TGCAGTGCTAGGTCCGCACAGGGATCCGGGGAGCTGTTTTTT.

The rearrangement links TRBV7-9 to TRBJ2-4, with D perhaps TRBD1 (6 bases). The J call may be in error: the DNA end matches TRBJ2-7 better. CDR3 length equals 15 residues. CDR1 is SEHNR, CDR2 FQNEAQ, per germline (reference sequence). The chain's CDR3 is CASSHRTVSIGEQYF. The CDR3 DNA follows: TGTGCCAGCAGCCACCGGACAGTCTCGATTGGCGAGCAGTACTTC.

This chain joins TRBV18 and TRBJ2-7; D possibly corresponds to TRBD1 (6 bases). The J call may be in error: the DNA end matches TRBJ2-5 better. The CDR3 runs 16 residues. Per the germline V gene, CDR1 is KGHSH and CDR2 is LQKENI. The CDR3 region has the DNA TGTGCCAGCTCACCCCCTGTAAGACAGGTAGCGAAGACCCAGTACTTC. This translates into CASSPPVRQVAKTQYF.

The rearrangement links TRBV7-8 to TRBJ1-5, with a possible D match to TRBD1 (5 bases). V gave up 5 bases and J gave up 0 bases, with 14 bases separating them. The CDR3 has 16 residues. Germline lookup yields CDR1 SGHVS and CDR2 FQNEAQ. CDR3 DNA sequence: TGTGCCAGCAGCGTGGAGGGACTGTATAGCAATCAGCCCCAGCATTTT. Translating it yields CASSVEGLYSNQPQHF.

At least ten counts were recorded for this clonotype. The V and J genes are TRBV10-2 and TRBJ2-3; 7 nucleotides agree with TRBD2. CDR1 and CDR2 (germline): WSHSY, SAAADI. The junction had 15 bases not matched to a gene; V was cut back by 6 bases and J by 0 bases. The CDR3 length is 18 residues. CDR3 bases: TGCGCCAGCAGGGCGGGACTAATTCGAGAGACTAGCACAGATACGCAGTATTTT. Amino acid sequence: CASRAGLIRETSTDTQYF.

This clonotype appeared once. The chain has TRBV12-3 or TRBV12-4 and TRBJ2-3; D remains unclear. The CDR3 length is 13 residues. The V end was cut by 8 bases, the J end by 4 bases, with 13 bases between. The CDR3 sequence is CASSCLIADTQYF. The CDR3 DNA reads TGTGCCAGCTCCTGTTTGATAGCAGATACGCAGTATTTT.

This clonotype was picked up a small number of times. The genes are TRBV28 and TRBJ1-1; the D is unclear. Per germline, CDR1 MDHEN and CDR2 SYDVKM. V was trimmed by 8 bases and J by 3 bases, leaving 16 bases between them. The CDR3 length is 14 residues. CDR3 sequence (DNA): TGTGCCAGCCTCCCCACGGGTCCTGACACTGAAGCTTTCTTT. Protein product: CASLPTGPDTEAFF.

Only a few counts were recorded for this clonotype. A much larger clone sits a single nucleotide away, making a read error possible. This chain joins TRBV5-5 and TRBJ2-3; TRBD2 matches at 7 bases. Germline V CDR1 and CDR2: SGHKS, YYEKEE (reference sequence). V shed 4 bases and J 3 bases; nucleotides not matched to a gene: 8. The CDR3 consists of 15 residues. CDR3 sequence reads: CASSIGLGLTDTQYF. CDR3 sequence (DNA): TGTGCCAGCAGCATCGGACTAGGATTAACAGATACGCAGTATTTT.

The sample holds many counts of this clonotype. The J gene is TRBJ2-3, the V gene TRBV18; D not resolved. Germline V lookup: CDR1 KGHSH, CDR2 LQKENI. The germline V and J ends were trimmed by 5 bases and 4 bases, with 10 bases remaining between them. This CDR3 has 13 residues. The CDR3 DNA is TGTGCCAGCTCATATCTGCAATCAGATACGCAGTATTTT. As protein: CASSYLQSDTQYF. The variable domain in full, with the rest retrieved from reference TRBV18 and TRBJ2-3, is NAGVMQNPRHLVRRRGQEARLRCSPMKGHSHVYWYRQLPEEGLKFMVYLQKENIIDESGMPKERFSAEFPKEGPSILRIQQVVRGDSAAYFCASSYLQSDTQYFGPGTRLTVL.

Many counts were recorded for this clonotype. The chain employs TRBV20-1 and TRBJ2-5; 7 bases agree with TRBD2. The CDR3 length is 15 residues. Looked up from germline, CDR1 is DFQATT and CDR2 is SNEGSKA (reference sequence). V lost 1 base to trimming and J lost 3 bases; unmatched junction nucleotides: 8. In nucleotides, the CDR3 is TGCAGTGCTAGAGGGGCCCGACTAGCAAAAGAGACCCAGTACTTC. It codes for CSARGARLAKETQYF.

In its sample, this clonotype was seen many times. The chain has TRBV4-3 and TRBJ2-1, with 9 bases identical to TRBD2. The CDR3 covers 14 residues. Germline V lookup: CDR1 LGHNA, CDR2 YSLEER. The junction had 5 bases not matched to a gene; V was cut back by 3 bases and J by 8 bases. The CDR3 sequence is CASSHGLATDEQFF. DNA for the CDR3: TGCGCCAGCAGCCACGGACTAGCGACGGATGAGCAGTTCTTC.

The chain is built from TRBV3-1 and TRBJ2-1; maybe TRBD2 (5 bases). Germline loops: CDR1 LGHDT, CDR2 YNNKEL (reference sequence). The CDR3 consists of 14 residues. The V end was cut by 4 bases, the J end by 8 bases, with 15 bases between. CDR3 DNA: TGTGCCAGCAGCCTCTTGGACGGGAAGGATGAGCAGTTCTTC. Amino acids: CASSLLDGKDEQFF.

In regard to this clonotype: Because it lacks the conserved phenylalanine or tryptophan at the end, this CDR3 is likely a read error. CDR3 nucleotides: TGTGCCACCCAGGGGGCCGATCAGCCCCAGCATGTT. Protein product: CATQGADQPQHV. The chain is built from TRBV10-3 and TRBJ1-5, with TRBD1 matching over 8 bases. CDR1 is ENHRY, CDR2 SYGVKD, per germline. Trimming at V came to 10 bases and at J to 5 bases, leaving 4 bases not matched to a gene. The CDR3 sequence is 12 residues long.

The table lists this clonotype with many counts. The V gene is TRBV18, the J gene TRBJ2-1; D gene uncertain. The CDR3 contains 15 residues. Trimming removed 0 bases at V and 2 bases at J, with 8 bases between. Per germline, CDR1 KGHSH and CDR2 LQKENI. The CDR3 bases are TGTGCCAGCTCACCACCGGCCACGACCTACAATGAGCAGTTCTTC. Translated: CASSPPATTYNEQFF.

This clonotype came up a few times. The chain is built from TRBV21-1 and TRBJ2-3; the D call TRBD2 from the table was never checked on the DNA. TRBV21-1 is a known pseudogene. This CDR3 has 19 residues. Here the CDR3 reads CASSKAELAGGTHRGTQYF. DNA of the CDR3: TGTGCCAGCAGCAAAGCGGAGCTAGCGGGGGGCACCCACCGGGGGACGCAGTATTTT.

This clonotype was seen many times. The V gene is TRBV21-1, the J gene TRBJ2-7; the DNA was not compared with TRBD1, the D call given in the table. TRBV21-1 is termed a pseudogene. The CDR3 covers 16 residues. The CDR3 DNA is TGTGCCAGCAGCAAAAAAGGGGACAGGGTTTCCTACGAGCAGTACTTC. Translation: CASSKKGDRVSYEQYF.

As concerns this clonotype: Mismatch with germline at one junction end may stem from a read error. The chain joins TRBV7-8 to TRBJ2-2; 10 bases agree with TRBD2. Germline-derived CDR1 and CDR2 are SGHVS and FQNEAQ. The length of the CDR3 is 17 residues. For the CDR3, the DNA is TGTGCCAGCAGCTTAGCGAGCGGGGGGGCCAGAACCGGGGAGCGGTTTTTT. Encoded protein: CASSLASGGARTGERFF.

In this sample, this clonotype turned up a few times. The chain couples TRBV12-3 or TRBV12-4 to TRBJ2-1, with D perhaps TRBD1 or TRBD2 (5 bases each). The J call could be wrong; TRBJ2-7 is a better fit for the DNA end. The CDR3 has 13 residues. The CDR3: CASRTGTHNEQYF. The DNA for the CDR3 is TGTGCCAGCAGGACCGGGACCCACAATGAGCAGTACTTC.

V gene TRBV7-9 combines with J gene TRBJ1-1; TRBD1 aligns across 7 bases. The germline V gene encodes CDR1 SEHNR and CDR2 FQNEAQ (reference sequence). The CDR3 contains 15 residues. J was trimmed by 6 bases and V by 7 bases; bases with no gene match: 14. The CDR3 region is CASKRRDSGWAEAFF. The CDR3 region has the DNA TGTGCCAGCAAACGCCGGGACAGCGGTTGGGCTGAAGCTTTCTTT.

This clonotype was observed at least ten times. Here the CDR3 DNA reads TGCAGCGTTGCCAGGGAAAGGGACCAAGAGACCCAGTACTTC. Protein sequence: CSVARERDQETQYF. The rearrangement uses TRBV29-1 and TRBJ2-5; D may be TRBD1 (5 bases). V lost 4 bases and J lost 0, with 12 bases in between. There are 14 residues in the CDR3. Germline loops: CDR1 SQVTM, CDR2 ANQGSEA.

This clonotype was found many times. The V call is TRBV28, the J call TRBJ2-5, with TRBD2 matching 8 bases. Germline V gives CDR1 MDHEN, CDR2 SYDVKM. J gave up 5 bases and V 5 bases, and 7 bases lay outside the gene matches. This CDR3 comprises 14 residues. The CDR3, as DNA: TGTGCCAGCAGTGTCCGGGGGGGCAGTGAGACCCAGTACTTC. Residues: CASSVRGGSETQYF.

On this clonotype itself: One end of the junction is discordant with germline, which a read error may explain. The chain's CDR3 is CASSGQAETADTQYF. CDR3 coding DNA: TGTGCCAGCAGTGGACAGGCAGAGACCGCAGATACGCAATATTTT. The chain carries TRBV12-3 or TRBV12-4 and TRBJ2-3; 7 bases agree with TRBD1. CDR3 size: 15 residues.

With respect to this clonotype: This may be a read error, as it is one base from a much larger clone. The J gene is TRBJ1-2, the V gene TRBV9, with D hard to call. Germline V gene data show CDR1 as SGDLS and CDR2 as YYNGEE. V was shortened by 2 bases and J by 1 base, with 9 bases between the two germline ends. The CDR3 loop spans 14 amino acids. The CDR3 sequence is CASSVAINNYGYTF. DNA for the CDR3: TGTGCCAGCAGCGTGGCGATTAATAACTATGGCTACACCTTC.

This rearrangement joins TRBV28 to TRBJ1-2, with TRBD1 identical over 7 bases. After removal of 7 bases from V and 1 base from J, the junction contained 9 bases not matched to a gene. The germline V gene encodes CDR1 MDHEN and CDR2 SYDVKM. CDR3 length: 15 amino acids. The CDR3 DNA follows: TGTGCCAGCACCAGGGGGGAGGGATTTAACTATGGCTACACCTTC. Translated: CASTRGEGFNYGYTF.

This clonotype was found many times. V is TRBV9 and J is TRBJ2-1, with unresolved D. The CDR3 runs to 15 residues. V was shortened by 4 bases and J by 2 bases, with 13 bases between the two germline ends. The germline CDR1 and CDR2 sequences are SGDLS and YYNGEE. CDR3 sequence reads: CASSPGPPPYNEQFF. The CDR3 coding sequence is TGTGCCAGCAGCCCCGGGCCGCCCCCCTACAATGAGCAGTTCTTC. The whole variable domain, remainder taken from reference TRBV9 and TRBJ2-1, is DSGVTQTPKHLITATGQRVTLRCSPRSGDLSVYWYQQSLDQGLQFLIQYYNGEERAKGNILERFSAQQFPDLHSELNLSSLELGDSALYFCASSPGPPPYNEQFFGPGTRLTVL.

A word on this clonotype: At one end, the junction sequence differs from germline, possibly due to a read error. This sequence joins TRBV6-2 or TRBV6-3 and TRBJ1-6, with a possible D match to TRBD1 (5 bases). This CDR3 contains 17 residues. CDR1 is MNHEY and CDR2 is SVGEGT in the germline V gene. CDR3 loop: CASKKGPRDGVNSPRHF. The CDR3 DNA is TGTGCCAGCAAAAAGGGGCCTCGGGACGGAGTGAATTCACCCCGCCACTTT.